The clone carrying this T cell receptor beta chain occurred once. In the study's own analysis: Reference gene primer amplification gave nucleated cell count estimates. The assay was immunoSEQ multiplex PCR, and TCRdb's table has in-frame clones only and misses some. From that table come the V and J calls and clone size; the DNA was used to work out D and trimming. The sample lists around 310,000 clones, 88% seen once, with approximately 4% in the top ten. The data stem from a study of blood T cell repertoires in COVID-19. Study context: Nucleic acid was either cDNA or gDNA, and it came from T cells, B-cell-depleted T cells, or PBMCs.

The CDR3 has 13 amino acids. Trimming pared 7 bases from V and 5 bases from J, leaving 15 bases between. CDR1 is LGHDT, CDR2 YNNKEL, per germline (reference sequence). Material: peripheral blood. The genes are TRBV3-1 (or the pseudogene TRBV3-2) and TRBJ2-7; weak D call: TRBD1 (6 bases). The receptor was isolated from a woman in her forties or fifties with active or convalescent COVID-19. The DNA of the CDR3 is TGTGCCAGCACCAAATCAGGGGTCGACGAGCAGTACTTC. Translation: CASTKSGVDEQYF.